The subject of this entry is one T cell receptor (beta chain). Its target is not known. Amplification of TCR beta CDR3 regions used RNA as the template. TCR CDR3 underwent first-round RT-PCR with the HTBI primer set. Using its own MiXCR run on the multiplex PCR reads, TCRdb lists one record per CDR3 protein. The sample has 200,000 to 250,000 distinct CDR3 sequences, 18% seen once. This specimen comes from a study of T cells in Graves' hyperthyroidism and ophthalmopathy. Whole-study findings and limits: The blood repertoire included most of the expanded thyroid clonotypes above 0.001.

This CDR3 region has 18 residues. The germline gives CDR1 LNHDA, CDR2 SQIVND (reference sequence). V shed 5 bases and J 0 bases; nucleotides not matched to a gene: 10. Patients were aged 18 to 65, had disease duration under 2 months, and had newly diagnosed hyperthyroidism. The sequence derives from a man in his forties or fifties with Graves' hyperthyroidism. The chain joins TRBV19 to TRBJ2-1; the match to TRBD2 covers 10 bases. The sequencing input was blood. Here the CDR3 reads CASSPSGSGGGSYNEQFF. For the CDR3, the DNA is TGTGCCAGTAGTCCCAGTGGGAGCGGGGGGGGCTCCTACAATGAGCAGTTCTTC.